This T cell receptor (beta chain) was recovered during a study of blood T cell repertoires in COVID-19. Across the study: T cells, B-cell-depleted T cells, or PBMCs provided the cDNA or gDNA that served as material.

Per the study methods: Scientists estimated how many nucleated cells there were by amplifying reference gene primers. The protocol was immunoSEQ multiplex PCR, while the TCRdb copy is restricted to in-frame clones and leaves out a portion. That table furnishes V, J and clone size, whereas the DNA furnished D and trimming. The repertoire includes about 220,000 clones, approximately 77% of them detected once, and 3% to 4.5% sits in the top ten. Germline V gene lookup returns CDR1 SGHRS and CDR2 YFSETQ. The germline V and J ends were trimmed by 4 bases and 9 bases, with 17 bases remaining between them. CDR3 size: 15 residues.

The source is a woman aged 80 or over with acute or convalescent COVID-19. The J gene is TRBJ1-6, the V gene TRBV5-1; TRBD1 is a possible D gene (6 bases). Sequenced: peripheral blood. CDR3 loop: CASSTQQGPGSPLHF. CDR3 sequence (DNA): TGCGCCAGCAGCACTCAACAGGGTCCCGGTTCACCCCTCCACTTT.